This record covers a single TCR beta chain. The antigen remains unidentified. The data belong to a study of blood T cell dynamics during melanoma immunotherapy. Overall study context: Standard first-line treatment here was pembrolizumab or nivolumab plus ipilimumab in metastatic melanoma. Points from the study as a whole: Clones driving repertoire changes may be melanoma-specific or general immune activation.

The V end lost 2 bases, the J end lost 2 bases, and 9 bases lay between the germline ends. The germline V gene has CDR1 SGHRS and CDR2 YFSETQ. This CDR3 is 14 amino acids long. DNA loading was fixed at roughly 0.35 ug for all bulk PBMC samples. The repertoire was sequenced with immunoSEQ multiplex PCR; TCRdb's copy has only in-frame clones and lacks some. The table shows 15,000 or so clones, with 90% to 95% occurring only once. The time point here: week 3, after first cycle of checkpoint inhibitor. This sequence originates from a human donor with melanoma. J is TRBJ2-3 and V is TRBV5-1, with D possibly being TRBD1 (5 bases). The source was blood, collected from a patient treated with checkpoint blockade. CDR3 nucleotides: TGCGCCAGCAGCTTAACAGGCCTCACAGATACGCAGTATTTT. As protein: CASSLTGLTDTQYF.